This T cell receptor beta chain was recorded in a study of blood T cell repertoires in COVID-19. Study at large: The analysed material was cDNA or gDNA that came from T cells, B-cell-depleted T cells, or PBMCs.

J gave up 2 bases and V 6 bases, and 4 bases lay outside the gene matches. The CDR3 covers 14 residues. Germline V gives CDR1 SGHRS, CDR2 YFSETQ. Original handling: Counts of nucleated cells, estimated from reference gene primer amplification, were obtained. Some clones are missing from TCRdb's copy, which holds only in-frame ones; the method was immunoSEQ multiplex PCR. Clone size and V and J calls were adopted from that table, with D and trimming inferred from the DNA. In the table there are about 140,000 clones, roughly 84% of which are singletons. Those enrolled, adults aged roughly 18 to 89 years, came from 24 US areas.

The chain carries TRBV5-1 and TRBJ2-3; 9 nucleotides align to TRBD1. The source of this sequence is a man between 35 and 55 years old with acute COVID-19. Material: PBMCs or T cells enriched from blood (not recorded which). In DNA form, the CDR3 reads TGCGCCAGCACCGGGGACAGGGCCACAGATACGCAGTATTTT. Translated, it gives CASTGDRATDTQYF.